This T cell receptor (beta chain) is drawn from a study of PD-1 blockade in classical Hodgkin lymphoma. About this clone itself: Antigen: not known.

Whole-study findings and limits: Reported baseline diversity: healthy donors highest, relapsed/refractory patients lowest.

Some clones are missing from TCRdb's copy, which holds only in-frame ones; the method was immunoSEQ multiplex PCR. The table lists about 85,000 clones, approximately 90% of them singletons. The time point: cycle 4 day 1 (C4D1), after more than 5 weeks of nivolumab. Every single patient, without exception, relapsed after autologous stem cell transplantation, and brentuximab vedotin exposure varied. The germline V and J ends were trimmed by 5 bases and 4 bases, with 13 bases remaining between them. The CDR3 runs 14 residues. Germline values: CDR1 MNHEY, CDR2 SVGAGI. The receptor was isolated from a human donor with classical Hodgkin lymphoma. The input for sequencing was peripheral blood mononuclear cells (PBMCs), taken before the fourth cycle of nivolumab. V is TRBV6-5 and J is TRBJ2-3, with D unresolved. CDR3 sequence: CASSEVARADTQYF. The CDR3 DNA reads TGTGCCAGCAGTGAAGTTGCTCGGGCAGATACGCAGTATTTT.